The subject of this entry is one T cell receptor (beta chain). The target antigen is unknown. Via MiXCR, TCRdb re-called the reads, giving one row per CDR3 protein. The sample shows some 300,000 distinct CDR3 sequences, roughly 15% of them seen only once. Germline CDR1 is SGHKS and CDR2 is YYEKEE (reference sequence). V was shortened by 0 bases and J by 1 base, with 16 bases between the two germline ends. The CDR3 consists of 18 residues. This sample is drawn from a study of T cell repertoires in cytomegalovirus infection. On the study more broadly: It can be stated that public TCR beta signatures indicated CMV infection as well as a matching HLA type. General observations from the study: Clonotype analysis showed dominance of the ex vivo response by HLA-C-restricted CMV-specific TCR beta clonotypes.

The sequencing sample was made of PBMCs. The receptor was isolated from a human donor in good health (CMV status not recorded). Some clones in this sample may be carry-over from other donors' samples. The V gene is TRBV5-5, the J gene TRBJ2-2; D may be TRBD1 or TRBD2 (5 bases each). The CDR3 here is CASSLEGVEGLNTGELFF. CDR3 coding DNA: TGTGCCAGCAGCTTGGAAGGGGTTGAGGGGCTGAACACCGGGGAGCTGTTTTTT.